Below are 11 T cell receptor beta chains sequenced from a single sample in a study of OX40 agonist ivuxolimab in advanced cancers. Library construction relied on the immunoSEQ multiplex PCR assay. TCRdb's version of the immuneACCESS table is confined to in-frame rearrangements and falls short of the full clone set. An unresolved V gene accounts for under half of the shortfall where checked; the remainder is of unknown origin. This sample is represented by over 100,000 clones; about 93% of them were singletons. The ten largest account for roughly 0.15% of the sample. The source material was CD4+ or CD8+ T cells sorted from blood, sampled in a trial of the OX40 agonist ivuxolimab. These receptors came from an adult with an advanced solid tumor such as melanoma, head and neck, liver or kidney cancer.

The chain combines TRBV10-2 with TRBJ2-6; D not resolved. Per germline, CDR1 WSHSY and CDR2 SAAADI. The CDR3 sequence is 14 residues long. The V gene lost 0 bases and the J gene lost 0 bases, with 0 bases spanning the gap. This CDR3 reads CASSESSGANVLTF. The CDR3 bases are TGCGCCAGCAGTGAGTCCTCTGGGGCCAACGTCCTGACTTTC.

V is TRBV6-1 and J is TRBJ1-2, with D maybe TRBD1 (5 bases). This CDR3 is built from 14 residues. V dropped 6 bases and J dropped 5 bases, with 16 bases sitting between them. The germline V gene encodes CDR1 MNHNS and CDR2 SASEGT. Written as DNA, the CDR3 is TGTGCCAGCAGCACTCCCGGGGCGAGTTATGGCTACACCTTC. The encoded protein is CASSTPGASYGYTF.

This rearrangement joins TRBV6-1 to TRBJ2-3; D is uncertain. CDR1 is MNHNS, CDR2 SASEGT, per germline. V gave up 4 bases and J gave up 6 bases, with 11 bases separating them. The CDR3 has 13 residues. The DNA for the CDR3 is TGTGCCAGCAGTGCTGGACCGTTGGATACGCAGTATTTT. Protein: CASSAGPLDTQYF.

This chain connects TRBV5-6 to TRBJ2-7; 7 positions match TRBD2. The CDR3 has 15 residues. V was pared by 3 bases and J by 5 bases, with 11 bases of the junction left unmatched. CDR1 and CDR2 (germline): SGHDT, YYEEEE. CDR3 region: CASSSWGGVAHEQYF. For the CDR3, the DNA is TGTGCCAGCAGCTCGTGGGGGGGAGTCGCCCACGAGCAGTACTTC. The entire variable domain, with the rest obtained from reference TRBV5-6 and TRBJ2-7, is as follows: DAGVTQSPTHLIKTRGQQVTLRCSPKSGHDTVSWYQQALGQGPQFIFQYYEEEERQRGNFPDRFSGHQFPNYSSELNVNALLLGDSALYLCASSSWGGVAHEQYFGPGTRLTVT.

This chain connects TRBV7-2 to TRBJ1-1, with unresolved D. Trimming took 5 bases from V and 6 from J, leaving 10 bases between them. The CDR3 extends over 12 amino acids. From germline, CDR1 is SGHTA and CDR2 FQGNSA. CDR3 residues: CASSLRAPEAFF. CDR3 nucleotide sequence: TGTGCCAGCAGCCTCCGGGCTCCTGAAGCTTTCTTT.

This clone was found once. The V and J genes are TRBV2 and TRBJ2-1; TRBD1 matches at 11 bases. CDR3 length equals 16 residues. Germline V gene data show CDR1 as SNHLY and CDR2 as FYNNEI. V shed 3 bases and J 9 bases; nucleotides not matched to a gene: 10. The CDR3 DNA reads TGTGCCAGCAGTGAGAGGAGGACAGGGGGCTTGGGTGAGCAGTTCTTC. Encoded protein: CASSERRTGGLGEQFF.

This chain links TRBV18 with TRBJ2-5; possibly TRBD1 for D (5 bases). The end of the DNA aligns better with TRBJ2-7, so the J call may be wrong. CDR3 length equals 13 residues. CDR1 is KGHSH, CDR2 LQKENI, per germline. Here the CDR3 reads CASSPQGGYEQYF. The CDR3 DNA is TGTGCCAGCTCACCTCAGGGCGGCTACGAGCAGTACTTC.

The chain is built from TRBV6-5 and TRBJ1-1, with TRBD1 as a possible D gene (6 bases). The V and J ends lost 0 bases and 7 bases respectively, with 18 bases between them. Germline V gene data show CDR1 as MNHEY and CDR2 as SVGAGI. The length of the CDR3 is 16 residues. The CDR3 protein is CASSYSKTSGANEAFF. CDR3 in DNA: TGTGCCAGCAGTTACTCGAAAACGTCGGGGGCGAATGAAGCTTTCTTT.

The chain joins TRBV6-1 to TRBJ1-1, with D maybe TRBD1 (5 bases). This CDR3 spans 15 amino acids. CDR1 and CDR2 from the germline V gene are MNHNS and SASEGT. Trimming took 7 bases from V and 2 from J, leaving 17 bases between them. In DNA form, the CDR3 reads TGTGCCAGCATCAACGACGGGGGACCCAACACTGAAGCTTTCTTT. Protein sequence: CASINDGGPNTEAFF.

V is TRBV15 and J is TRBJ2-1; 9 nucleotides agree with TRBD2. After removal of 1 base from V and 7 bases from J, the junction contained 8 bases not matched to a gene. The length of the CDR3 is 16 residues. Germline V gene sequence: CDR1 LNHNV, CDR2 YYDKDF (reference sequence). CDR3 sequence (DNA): TGTGCCACCAGCAGAGGGGACGCGGGAGGGCGAAATGAGCAGTTCTTC. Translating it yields CATSRGDAGGRNEQFF.

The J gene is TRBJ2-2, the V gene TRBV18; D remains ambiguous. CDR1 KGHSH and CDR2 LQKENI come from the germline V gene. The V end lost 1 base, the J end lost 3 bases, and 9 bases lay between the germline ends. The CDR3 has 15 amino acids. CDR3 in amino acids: CASSPRQSDTGELFF. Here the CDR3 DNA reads TGTGCCAGCTCACCACGTCAGTCGGACACCGGGGAGCTGTTTTTT.